The source of this TCR beta chain is a study of response to subunit inactivated influenza vaccine (dated by TCRdb to 2016 to 2019). With regard to the full study: Deep quantitative profiling of the T cell receptor repertoire was used in the study to follow responses to a trivalent subunit inactivated influenza vaccine.

There are 13 amino acids in the CDR3, from cysteine to phenylalanine inclusive. Just CDR3 DNA is preserved here, 39 bases in frame from base 1. V and J lose 4 bases and 8 bases, and a span of 15 bases separates them. Sequences SQVTM (CDR1) and ANQGSEA (CDR2) are obtained from the germline V gene. In its sample, this clonotype was seen many times. Which antigen it targets is not known. No base quality information exists; no much larger clone differs at one position. Library generation was performed with RT-PCR. The instrument was an Illumina HiSeq 2500. The public reads were quality trimmed at Q25 with fastp and then assembled into clones with MiXCR by TCRdb, keeping productive beta chains. Under each unique CDR3 protein, matching rows form one entry showing the most common genes and DNA. The sample records roughly 570,000 distinct CDR3 sequences, over 10% of which are singletons. Roughly 13% of the sample rests with the top ten.

The full study reports these points: It was suggested by the authors that each seasonal influenza vaccination may recruit only a limited number of new T cells.

This specimen's time point label, per the study, means: 45 to 55 days after influenza vaccine administration. This chain is built from TRBV29-1 and TRBJ2-1; the D call is tentative, TRBD1 or TRBD2, as each matches 5 bases. This receptor was identified in a man aged 50 to 60 who received an inactivated influenza vaccine. Donor details come from another sample of the same person, matched by shared clones. Source: PBMCs from blood, taken roughly 46 days after vaccination. The DNA is as follows: TGCAGCGTTGCTGGGACGGTCACGGATGAGCAGTTCTTC. It translates to CSVAGTVTDEQFF.